The rows below give T cell receptor beta chains drawn from one sample of a study of blood T cell dynamics during melanoma immunotherapy. Here immunoSEQ multiplex PCR was the method, and the copy in TCRdb shows in-frame clones only, minus some. Of some 14,000 clones in the sample, more than 75% were seen once. This specimen consisted of blood, obtained from a patient treated with checkpoint blockade. Receptors were obtained from a human donor with melanoma. Each CDR3 is given with its conserved first and last residue. D genes are given only for firm matches. A clone size is listed for some rows: how often the clone was seen (once, few, many), or a class if it is expanded.

abundance,v_gene,j_gene,d_gene,CDR3nt,CDR3aa
once,TRBV5-4,TRBJ1-4,.,TGTGCCAGCAGCTTCGGGACCGGTGCAACTAATGAAAAACTGTTTTTT,CASSFGTGATNEKLFF
.,TRBV7-2,TRBJ1-2,.,TGTGCCAGCAAACTAAACAGGGAGTACTATGGCTACACCTTC,CASKLNREYYGYTF
.,TRBV7-2,TRBJ2-5,TRBD1,TGTGCCAGCAGCTCAGTAAACAGGGGACAGACCCAGTACTTC,CASSSVNRGQTQYF
.,TRBV19,TRBJ2-5,TRBD1,TGTGCCAGTAGTAAACAGGGGTCGACCCAGTACTTC,CASSKQGSTQYF
.,TRBV7-2,TRBJ2-2,.,TGTGCCAGCAGCTTAGTGGCGGGGGCAAAAGGAGCCGGGGAGCTGTTTTTT,CASSLVAGAKGAGELFF
.,TRBV5-1,TRBJ2-3,.,TGCGCCAGCAGCTTGCTGTCCAGCACAGATACGCAGTATTTT,CASSLLSSTDTQYF
.,TRBV15,TRBJ2-5,.,TGTGCCACCAGCAGAGCCTTCTTACGGGGGACGGAGGCAGAGACCCAGTACTTC,CATSRAFLRGTEAETQYF
once,TRBV10-1,TRBJ1-5,.,TGCGCCAGCAGCCCAGGACTTTCTTCACATCAGCCCCAGCATTTT,CASSPGLSSHQPQHF
.,TRBV30,TRBJ2-3,TRBD2,TGTGCCTGGAGAGGGCGGGGGGGTCAATCAGATACGCAGTATTTT,CAWRGRGGQSDTQYF
few,TRBV25-1,TRBJ1-2,TRBD1,TGTGCCAGCAGTGAAGGCCAGGGGGCGGGTGGCTACACCTTC,CASSEGQGAGGYTF
.,TRBV5-6,TRBJ2-7,.,TGTGCCAGCAGCTTGGGACGCCAATCCTACGAGCAGTACTTC,CASSLGRQSYEQYF
once,TRBV11-2,TRBJ2-1,.,TGTGCCAGCAGCCCCCCGGTGGATAGCACCAATGAGCAGTTCTTC,CASSPPVDSTNEQFF
.,TRBV27,TRBJ1-4,.,TGTGCCAGCAGTTTATCGCCAAGGACGGGTGAAAAACTGTTTTTT,CASSLSPRTGEKLFF
.,TRBV29-1,TRBJ1-1,TRBD1,TGCAGCGTTGAAGATAGGACAGGGGGAAGCACTGAAGCTTTCTTT,CSVEDRTGGSTEAFF
.,TRBV5-1,TRBJ2-2,TRBD1,TGCGCCAGCAGGGGACAGGGGGCGCCCACCGGGGAGCTGTTTTTT,CASRGQGAPTGELFF
.,TRBV30,TRBJ1-1,.,TGTGCCTGGAGTGAGCTCGGAGGCAGTAGGAACACTGAAGCTTTCTTT,CAWSELGGSRNTEAFF
.,TRBV4-1,TRBJ2-1,TRBD2,TGCGCCAGCAGCCAAGAGACTAGCGGGGGGGCCTATTTGAGTAGGGAGCAGTTCTTC,CASSQETSGGAYLSREQFF
.,TRBV7-2,TRBJ2-5,.,TGTGCCAGCAGCTTAGGGACTATCTCCGTTGGAGAGACCCAGTACTTC,CASSLGTISVGETQYF
.,TRBV5-1,TRBJ1-2,.,TGCGCCAGCAGCCCCGGAGGGTCGGGGGTAAACTATGGCTACACCTTC,CASSPGGSGVNYGYTF
.,TRBV19,TRBJ2-6,.,TGTGCCAGTACAACACAGGGGAGGTCTGGGGCCAACGTCCTGACTTTC,CASTTQGRSGANVLTF
.,TRBV9,TRBJ1-4,.,TGTGCCAGCAGCGCGGGGGGAACTAATGAAAAACTGTTTTTT,CASSAGGTNEKLFF
.,TRBV6-7,TRBJ1-2,.,TGTGCCCCCCCCCTTGGCTACACCTTC,CAPPLGYTF
.,TRBV2,TRBJ2-7,TRBD2,TGTGCCAGCGGCAGCGGGGGGGCCGCTTACGAGCAGTACTTC,CASGSGGAAYEQYF
.,TRBV11-2,TRBJ2-5,TRBD1,TGTGCCAGCAGCCCGGGGACAGGGGATGCCCAAGAGACCCAGTACTTC,CASSPGTGDAQETQYF
.,TRBV18,TRBJ1-4,.,TGTGCCAGCTCACCCGGGGCTTATGGTGGTGAAAAACTGTTTTTT,CASSPGAYGGEKLFF
.,TRBV7-2,TRBJ2-7,.,TGTGCCAGCAGCTCTAATTCAGGGACCGAGCAGTACTTC,CASSSNSGTEQYF
.,TRBV2,TRBJ2-7,.,TGTGCCAGCAGGAGGACAGTATTGTACGAGCAGTACTTC,CASRRTVLYEQYF
.,TRBV2,TRBJ2-3,.,TGTGCCAGCAGTGCCAGCGGGCCAAGCACAGATACGCAGTATTTT,CASSASGPSTDTQYF
once,TRBV19,TRBJ2-3,.,TGTGCCAGTAGTATTGAGCCGCCGGATACGCAGTATTTT,CASSIEPPDTQYF
.,TRBV5-1,TRBJ1-3,.,TGCGCCAGCAGCCCGGACGGCCAGGTCTCTGGAAACACCATATATTTT,CASSPDGQVSGNTIYF
.,TRBV5-4,TRBJ1-1,.,TGTGCCAGCAGCTTGGCCGGGAACCGAGGAGCTTTCTTT,CASSLAGNRGAFF
few,TRBV7-9,TRBJ1-1,.,TGTGCCAGCAGCTTAGTGCCTGGGAACACTGAAGCTTTCTTT,CASSLVPGNTEAFF
.,TRBV18,TRBJ2-5,.,TGTGCCAGCTCACCACCGGGATCCTCGGAGACCCAGTACTTC,CASSPPGSSETQYF
.,TRBV7-2,TRBJ2-3,.,TGTGCCAGCAGCTTACAGGGGGGGAGGGATACGCAGTATTTT,CASSLQGGRDTQYF
once,TRBV6-8,TRBJ2-2,TRBD1,TGTGCCAGCAGGCGCCAGGGACAGGCGAACACCGGGGAGCTGTTTTTT,CASRRQGQANTGELFF
.,TRBV5-1,TRBJ1-1,.,TGCGCCAGCAGCTTTGACAGGACTGAAGCTTTCTTT,CASSFDRTEAFF
.,TRBV2,TRBJ1-1,.,TGTGCCAGCACCCTGGACACATCAACTGAAGCTTTCTTT,CASTLDTSTEAFF
few,TRBV18,TRBJ2-7,.,TGTGCCAGCTCACCACCGATGGGACAATCCCACGAGCAGTACTTC,CASSPPMGQSHEQYF
.,TRBV6-6,TRBJ2-5,.,TGTGCCAGCAGTTACTCGCCGGATAGCCAAGAGACCCAGTACTTC,CASSYSPDSQETQYF
.,TRBV9,TRBJ2-5,.,TGTGCCAGCAGCAAGGACCCTTTAGGGGAGACCCAGTACTTC,CASSKDPLGETQYF
.,TRBV5-1,TRBJ2-5,.,TGCGCCAGCAGCTTGGTTCAGAGAGAGACCCAGTACTTC,CASSLVQRETQYF
.,TRBV27,TRBJ2-6,.,TGTGCCAGCAGTTTAGAAGGGGATCCTGGGGCCAACGTCCTGACTTTC,CASSLEGDPGANVLTF
.,TRBV7-2,TRBJ2-5,TRBD2,TGTGCCAGCAGCTCCGGTTCGGGCGGGGGAGAGACCCAGTACTTC,CASSSGSGGGETQYF
.,TRBV10-3,TRBJ1-1,TRBD1,TGTGCCATCAGTGCCGGACAGGGTATGAACACTGAAGCTTTCTTT,CAISAGQGMNTEAFF
.,TRBV2,TRBJ1-6,TRBD1,TGTGCCAGCAGTGACACCCCAGGGGGTTATAATTCACCCCTCCACTTT,CASSDTPGGYNSPLHF
.,TRBV2,TRBJ1-5,TRBD1,TGTGCCAGCAGTGAAGACGGACAGGGGACCTCGCCCCAGCATTTT,CASSEDGQGTSPQHF
.,TRBV7-2,TRBJ1-3,.,TGTGCCAGCAGCTTAGCGGGGGGCCTGCTTGGAAACACCATATATTTT,CASSLAGGLLGNTIYF